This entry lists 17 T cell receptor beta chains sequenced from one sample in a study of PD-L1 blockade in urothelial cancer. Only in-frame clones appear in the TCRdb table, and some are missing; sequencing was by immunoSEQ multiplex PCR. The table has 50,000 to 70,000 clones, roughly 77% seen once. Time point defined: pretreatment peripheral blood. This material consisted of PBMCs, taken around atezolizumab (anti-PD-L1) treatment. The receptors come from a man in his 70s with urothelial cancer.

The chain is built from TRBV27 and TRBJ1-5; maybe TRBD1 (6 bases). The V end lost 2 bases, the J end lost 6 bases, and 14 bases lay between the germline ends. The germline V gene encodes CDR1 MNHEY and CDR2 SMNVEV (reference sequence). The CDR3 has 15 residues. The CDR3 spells CASSLGRGEGQPQHF. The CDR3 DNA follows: TGTGCCAGCAGTTTAGGAAGGGGGGAGGGTCAGCCCCAGCATTTT.

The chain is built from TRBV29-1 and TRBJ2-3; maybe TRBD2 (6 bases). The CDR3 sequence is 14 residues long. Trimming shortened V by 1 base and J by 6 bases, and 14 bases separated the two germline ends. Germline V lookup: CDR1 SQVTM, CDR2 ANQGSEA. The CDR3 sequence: CSVEGRTAGDTQYF. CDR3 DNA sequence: TGCAGCGTTGAAGGCCGGACCGCGGGGGATACGCAGTATTTT.

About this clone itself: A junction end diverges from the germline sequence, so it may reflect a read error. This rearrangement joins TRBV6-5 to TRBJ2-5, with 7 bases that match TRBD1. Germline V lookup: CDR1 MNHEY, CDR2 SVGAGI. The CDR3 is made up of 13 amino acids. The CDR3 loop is CASSLWDREAQYF. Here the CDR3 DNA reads TGTGCCAGCAGCCTATGGGACAGAGAGGCCCAGTACTTC.

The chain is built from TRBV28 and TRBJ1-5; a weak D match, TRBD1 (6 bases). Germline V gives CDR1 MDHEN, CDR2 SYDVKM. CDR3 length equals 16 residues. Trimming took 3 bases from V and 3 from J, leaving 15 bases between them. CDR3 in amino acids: CASSFYRAPYNQPQHF. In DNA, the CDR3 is TGTGCCAGCAGTTTTTACAGGGCACCTTACAATCAGCCCCAGCATTTT. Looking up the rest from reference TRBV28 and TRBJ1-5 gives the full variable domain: DVKVTQSSRYLVKRTGEKVFLECVQDMDHENMFWYRQDPGLGLRLIYFSYDVKMKEKGDIPEGYSVSREKKERFSLILESASTNQTSMYLCASSFYRAPYNQPQHFGDGTRLSIL.

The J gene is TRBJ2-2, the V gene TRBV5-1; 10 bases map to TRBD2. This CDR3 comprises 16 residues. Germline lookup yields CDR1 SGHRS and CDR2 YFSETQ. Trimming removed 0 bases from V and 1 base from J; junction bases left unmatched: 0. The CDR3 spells CASSLVAGGNTGELFF. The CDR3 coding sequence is TGCGCCAGCAGCTTGGTAGCGGGAGGGAACACCGGGGAGCTGTTTTTT. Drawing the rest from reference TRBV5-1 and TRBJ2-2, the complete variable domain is KAGVTQTPRYLIKTRGQQVTLSCSPISGHRSVSWYQQTPGQGLQFLFEYFSETQRNKGNFPGRFSGRQFSNSRSEMNVSTLELGDSALYLCASSLVAGGNTGELFFGEGSRLTVL.

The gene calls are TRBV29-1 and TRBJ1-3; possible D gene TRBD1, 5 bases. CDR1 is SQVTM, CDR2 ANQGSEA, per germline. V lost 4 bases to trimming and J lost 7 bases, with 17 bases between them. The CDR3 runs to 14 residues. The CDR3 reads CSVGLGLRGNTIYF. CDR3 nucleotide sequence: TGCAGCGTTGGGTTGGGACTCCGGGGGAACACCATATATTTT.

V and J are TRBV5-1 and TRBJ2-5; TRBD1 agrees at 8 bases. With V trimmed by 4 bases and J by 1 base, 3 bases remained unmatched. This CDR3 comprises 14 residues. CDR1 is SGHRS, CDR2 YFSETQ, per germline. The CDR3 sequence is CASSLGQGQETQYF. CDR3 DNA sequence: TGCGCCAGCAGCCTTGGACAGGGCCAAGAGACCCAGTACTTC.

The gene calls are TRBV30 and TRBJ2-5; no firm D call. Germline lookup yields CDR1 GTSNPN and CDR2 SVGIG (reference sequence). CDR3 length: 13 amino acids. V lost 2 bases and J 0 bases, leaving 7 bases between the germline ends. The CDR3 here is CAWSKLYQETQYF. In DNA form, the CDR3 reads TGTGCCTGGAGTAAGCTGTACCAAGAGACCCAGTACTTC. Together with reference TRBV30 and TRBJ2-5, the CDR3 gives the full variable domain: SQTIHQWPATLVQPVGSPLSLECTVEGTSNPNLYWYRQAAGRGLQLLFYSVGIGQISSEVPQNLSASRPQDRQFILSSKKLLLSDSGFYLCAWSKLYQETQYFGPGTRLLVL.

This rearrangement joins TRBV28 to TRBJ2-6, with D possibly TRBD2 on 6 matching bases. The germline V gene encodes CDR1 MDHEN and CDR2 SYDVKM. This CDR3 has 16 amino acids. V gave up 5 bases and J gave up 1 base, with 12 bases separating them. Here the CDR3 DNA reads TGTGCCAGCAGTATCGGAGGGGTTTCTGGGGCCAACGTCCTGACTTTC. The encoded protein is CASSIGGVSGANVLTF.

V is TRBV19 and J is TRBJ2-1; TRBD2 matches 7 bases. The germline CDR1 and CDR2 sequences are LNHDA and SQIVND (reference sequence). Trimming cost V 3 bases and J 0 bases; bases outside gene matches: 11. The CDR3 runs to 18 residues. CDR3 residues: CASSILGTIESSYNEQFF. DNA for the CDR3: TGTGCCAGTAGTATTCTCGGGACTATCGAGAGCTCCTACAATGAGCAGTTCTTC.

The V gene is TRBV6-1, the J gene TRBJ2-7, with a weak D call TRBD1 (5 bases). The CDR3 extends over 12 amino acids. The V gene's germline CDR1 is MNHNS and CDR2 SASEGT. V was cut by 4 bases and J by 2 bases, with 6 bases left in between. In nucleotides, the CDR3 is TGTGCCAGCAGTGGACAGACCTACGAGCAGTACTTC. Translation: CASSGQTYEQYF.

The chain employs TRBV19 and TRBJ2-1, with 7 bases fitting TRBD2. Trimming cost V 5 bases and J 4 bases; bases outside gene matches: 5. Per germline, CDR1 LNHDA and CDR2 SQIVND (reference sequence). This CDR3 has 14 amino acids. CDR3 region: CASSSRAGYNEQFF. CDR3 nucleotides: TGTGCCAGTAGTTCCCGAGCGGGATACAATGAGCAGTTCTTC. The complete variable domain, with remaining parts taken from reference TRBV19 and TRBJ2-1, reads DGGITQSPKYLFRKEGQNVTLSCEQNLNHDAMYWYRQDPGQGLRLIYYSQIVNDFQKGDIAEGYSVSREKKESFPLTVTSAQKNPTAFYLCASSSRAGYNEQFFGPGTRLTVL.

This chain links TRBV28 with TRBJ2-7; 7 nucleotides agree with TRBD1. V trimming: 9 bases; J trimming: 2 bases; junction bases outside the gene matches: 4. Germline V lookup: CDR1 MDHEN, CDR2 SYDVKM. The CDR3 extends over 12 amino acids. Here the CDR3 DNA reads TGTGCCAGTGGACAGGTCGCCTACGAGCAGTACTTC. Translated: CASGQVAYEQYF.

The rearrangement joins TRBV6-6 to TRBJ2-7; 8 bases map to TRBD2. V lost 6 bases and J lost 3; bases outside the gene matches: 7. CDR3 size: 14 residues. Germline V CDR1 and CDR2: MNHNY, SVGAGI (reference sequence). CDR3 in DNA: TGTGCCAGCAGAACAGCGGGGGAGGGCTACGAGCAGTACTTC. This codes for CASRTAGEGYEQYF.

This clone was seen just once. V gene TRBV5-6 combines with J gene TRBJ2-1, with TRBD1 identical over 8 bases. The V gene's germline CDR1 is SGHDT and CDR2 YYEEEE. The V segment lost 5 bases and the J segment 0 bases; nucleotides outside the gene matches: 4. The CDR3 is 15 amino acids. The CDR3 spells CASSRGQGSYNEQFF. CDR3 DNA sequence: TGTGCCAGCAGTCGCGGACAGGGCTCCTACAATGAGCAGTTCTTC.

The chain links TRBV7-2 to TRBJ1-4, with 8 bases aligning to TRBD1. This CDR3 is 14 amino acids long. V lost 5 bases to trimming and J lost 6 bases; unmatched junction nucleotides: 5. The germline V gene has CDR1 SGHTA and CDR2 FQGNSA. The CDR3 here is CASSLQGADEKLFF. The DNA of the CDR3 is TGTGCCAGCAGCCTTCAGGGGGCTGATGAAAAACTGTTTTTT.

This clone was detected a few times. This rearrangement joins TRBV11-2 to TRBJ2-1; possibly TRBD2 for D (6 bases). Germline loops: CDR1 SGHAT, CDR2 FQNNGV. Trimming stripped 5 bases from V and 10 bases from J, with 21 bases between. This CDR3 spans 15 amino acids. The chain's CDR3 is CASSLGLERASEQFF. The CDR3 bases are TGTGCCAGCAGCCTAGGGCTGGAGCGGGCCAGCGAGCAGTTCTTC.